This T cell receptor beta chain originates from a study of cytomegalovirus exposure and HLA in healthy donors. Study-level findings and limits: HLA alleles showed associations with 15,000 to 20,000 TCR beta sequences in a later analysis, at a 0.05 false discovery rate. Segments of the TCR beta V type were, in most cases, productive about 90% or about 30% of the time in an earlier analysis. Per published reports, the classifier diagnosed cytomegalovirus status with high specificity and sensitivity.

On this clone itself: Its matching antigen is unknown.

CDR1 and CDR2 from the germline V gene are SGDLS and YYNGEE. The CDR3 is 14 amino acids. V lost 2 bases, J lost 0 bases, and 7 bases lay in between. The donors were healthy bone marrow donors. Researchers ran the PCR with 60 Vbeta and 13 Jbeta primers. Using immunoSEQ multiplex PCR, the repertoire was profiled, and TCRdb retains in-frame clones only, with some absent. The sample has approximately 100,000 clones; approximately 73% are singletons. Material: PBMCs. This sequence joins TRBV9 and TRBJ2-3, with D perhaps TRBD2 (6 bases). This sequence was found in a man between 35 and 55 years old in good health and CMV-seronegative. The CDR3 spells CASSVRGSTDTQYF. The CDR3 nucleotides are TGTGCCAGCAGCGTTCGGGGGAGCACAGATACGCAGTATTTT.